A selection of T cell receptor beta chains follows, all from one sample in a study of blood T cell repertoires in COVID-19. Assay: immunoSEQ multiplex PCR; the TCRdb copy retains only in-frame clones and omits some. The repertoire holds about 240,000 clones, with around 86% as singletons. The sample taken for sequencing was peripheral blood. The source is an older woman with active or convalescent COVID-19. CDR3s include the opening cysteine and the closing phenylalanine or tryptophan. D genes are given only for firm matches. Clone size is given for some rows only: seen once, a few or many times, or a class if the clone is expanded.

d_gene	v_gene	j_gene	abundance	CDR3nt	CDR3aa
NA	TRBV4-1	TRBJ2-4	few	TGCGCCAGCAGCCAGGCCACATTAGCCAAAAACATTCAGTACTTC	CASSQATLAKNIQYF
TRBD1	TRBV5-1	TRBJ2-1	few	TGCGCCAGCAGCTCGACAGGGAGCTCCTACAATGAGCAGTTCTTC	CASSSTGSSYNEQFF
TRBD2	TRBV13	TRBJ2-4	NA	TGTGCCAGCAGCAGCCTCTGGCGGGGGGCCAAAAACATTCAGTACTTC	CASSSLWRGAKNIQYF
NA	TRBV6-6	TRBJ1-1	NA	TGTGCCAGCACCCTAAGCGGGGGGGTTTCAGAAGCTTTCTTT	CASTLSGGVSEAFF
TRBD1	TRBV18	TRBJ1-5	NA	TGTGCCAGCTCGCCGGACAGGGACCAGCCCCAGCATTTT	CASSPDRDQPQHF
NA	TRBV4-3	TRBJ2-5	NA	TGCGCCAGCAGCCAAGGGCCGAGGGAGACCCAGTACTTC	CASSQGPRETQYF
TRBD1	TRBV29-1	TRBJ2-3	NA	TGCAGCGCGACAGGGCCAGATACGCAGTATTTT	CSATGPDTQYF
NA	TRBV7-2	TRBJ2-5	NA	TGTGCCAGCAGCTTAGCCTTTGGGGCCCTCCAAGAGACCCAGTACTTC	CASSLAFGALQETQYF
TRBD1	TRBV6-1	TRBJ1-1	NA	TGTGCCAGCAGTGCGGATCATCCGGGACAGGGGGGCACTGAAGCTTTCTTT	CASSADHPGQGGTEAFF
TRBD1	TRBV10-3	TRBJ1-2	NA	TGTGGGACAGGTTCAGCTAACTATGGCTACACCTTC	CGTGSANYGYTF
NA	TRBV9	TRBJ1-1	NA	TGTGCCAGCAGCCCGGGTTATTCGAACACTGAAGCTTTCTTT	CASSPGYSNTEAFF
NA	TRBV4-3	TRBJ1-2	NA	TGCGCCAGCAGCCAAGGAGTTGGAACAGGAGTTTACTATGGCTACACCTTC	CASSQGVGTGVYYGYTF
TRBD2	TRBV5-6	TRBJ2-5	NA	TGTGCCAGCAGCTTGAGCGGGGTTGGCGAGACCCAGTACTTC	CASSLSGVGETQYF
NA	TRBV3-1/TRBV3-2	TRBJ2-2	NA	TGTGCCAGCAGCCAACTACTCAAGACTAAGGGGACAACGAACACCGGGGAGCTGTTTTTT	CASSQLLKTKGTTNTGELFF
TRBD2	TRBV9	TRBJ2-1	NA	TGTGCCAGCAGCCCCGGCGGGGGGCGCTCCTACAATGAGCAGTTCTTC	CASSPGGGRSYNEQFF
TRBD1	TRBV7-3	TRBJ1-1	NA	TGTGCCAGCAGCTCGGGACAGCCGAACACTGAAGCTTTCTTT	CASSSGQPNTEAFF
NA	TRBV7-2	TRBJ1-6	NA	TGTGCCAGCAGCTTACTGACCCTCAGGGGCCCTAAATCGGCCCTCCACTTT	CASSLLTLRGPKSALHF
TRBD1	TRBV6-5	TRBJ2-5	NA	TGTGCCCTCGGACAGGGGCGCCAAGAGACCCAGTACTTC	CALGQGRQETQYF
TRBD1	TRBV6-2/TRBV6-3	TRBJ1-5	NA	TGTGCCAGCAGTTACGGACAGGGAGGGAGCAATCAGCCCCAGCATTTT	CASSYGQGGSNQPQHF
TRBD1	TRBV18	TRBJ1-4	few	TGTGCCAGCTCACGGCCGGGACAGGGTAATGAAAAACTGTTTTTT	CASSRPGQGNEKLFF
TRBD1	TRBV27	TRBJ2-7	NA	TGTGCCAGCAGTCCACGACAGGGCCCCTACGAGCAGTACTTC	CASSPRQGPYEQYF
TRBD2	TRBV18	TRBJ2-2	NA	TGTGCCAGCTCACCGGCTAGCGGGGGAGCGAACACCGGGGAGCTGTTTTTT	CASSPASGGANTGELFF
NA	TRBV19	TRBJ1-1	NA	TGTGCCAGTAGTATCGCGCTTAGGGGCACTGAAGCTTTCTTT	CASSIALRGTEAFF
TRBD2	TRBV11-3	TRBJ2-5	NA	TGTGCCAGCAGCGCACGTAGCGGGGGGGCAGCGACCCAGTACTTC	CASSARSGGAATQYF
NA	TRBV7-9	TRBJ2-7	many	TGTGCCAGCAGCATGACAGTTCGGCTCTTGGAGGAGCAGTACTTC	CASSMTVRLLEEQYF
NA	TRBV7-9	TRBJ1-2	NA	TGTGCCAGCAGCTTAGGCCGAGCCGCTAACTATGGCTACACCTTC	CASSLGRAANYGYTF
NA	TRBV29-1	TRBJ1-1	NA	TGCAGCTCCCAACCGGGTTTTAACACTGAAGCTTTCTTT	CSSQPGFNTEAFF
NA	TRBV5-1	TRBJ1-2	NA	TGCGCCAGCAGCGTCGACAGGCCTCCTAACTATGGCTACACCTTC	CASSVDRPPNYGYTF
TRBD2	TRBV29-1	TRBJ2-3	NA	TGCAGCGGAGGCGGGGGGGCGCAGGTTGGAGATACGCAGTATTTT	CSGGGGAQVGDTQYF
TRBD1	TRBV7-3	TRBJ1-1	NA	TGTGCCAGCAGCTCCTACAGGGGGCGCAGGGAAGCTTTCTTT	CASSSYRGRREAFF
TRBD1	TRBV30	TRBJ1-1	NA	TGTGCCTGGAGCAGGGGGAATCTGAACACTGAAGCTTTCTTT	CAWSRGNLNTEAFF
NA	TRBV6-2/TRBV6-3	TRBJ1-5	NA	TGTGCCAGCAGTTCCCCAGGCCATAGCAATCAGCCCCAGCATTTT	CASSSPGHSNQPQHF
NA	TRBV6-2/TRBV6-3	TRBJ1-6	NA	TGTGCCAGCAGTTACTTTCAGGGGAATAATTCACCCCTCCACTTT	CASSYFQGNNSPLHF
NA	TRBV6-5	TRBJ2-5	NA	TGTGCCAGCATGGTACCTAGCGCCGAGACCCAGTACTTC	CASMVPSAETQYF
NA	TRBV12-3/TRBV12-4	TRBJ1-1	NA	TGTGCCAGCAGTTTAGAAGGCGGCTTTGAAGCTTTCTTT	CASSLEGGFEAFF
TRBD1	TRBV6-5	TRBJ2-2	NA	TGTGCCAGCAGCTACAGGGGGCGGGCGAACACCGGGGAGCTGTTTTTT	CASSYRGRANTGELFF
TRBD1	TRBV11-2	TRBJ2-2	NA	TGTGCCAGCAGGGGACAGGGGGCTGCCACCGGGGAGCTGTTTTTT	CASRGQGAATGELFF
TRBD1	TRBV5-1	TRBJ1-1	NA	TGCGCCAGCACGGGACAGGAGGACACTGAAGCTTTCTTT	CASTGQEDTEAFF
TRBD1	TRBV30	TRBJ1-5	NA	TGTGCCTGGAGTGTCCTTCGGACAGGGAGCAATCAGCCCCAGCATTTT	CAWSVLRTGSNQPQHF
TRBD1	TRBV6-5	TRBJ1-2	once	TGTGCCAGCAGTTACCTGTTTCAGGGGGACCCTGGCGGCTACACCTTC	CASSYLFQGDPGGYTF
TRBD1	TRBV10-3	TRBJ1-2	NA	TGTGCCATCAGTGAACGGACGACAGGGGGCAGTGGCTACACCTTC	CAISERTTGGSGYTF